Sequencing of this T cell receptor (beta chain) was carried out in a study of T cell responses to AZD1222 COVID-19 vaccine. Assay: immunoSEQ multiplex PCR; the TCRdb copy retains only in-frame clones and omits some. Among 90,000 to 95,000 clones listed, 91% were seen once. Germline values: CDR1 GTSNPN, CDR2 SVGIG (reference sequence). This CDR3 contains 13 residues. Trimming stripped 2 bases from V and 1 base from J, with 9 bases between. The V gene is TRBV30, the J gene TRBJ2-7; TRBD2 is a possible D gene (6 bases). The sample consisted of peripheral blood, taken on day 0 of AZD1222 vaccination. This clonotype originated in an adult in good health. CDR3 in amino acids: CAWSSGRSYEQYF. In DNA form, the CDR3 reads TGTGCCTGGAGTTCCGGGAGATCCTACGAGCAGTACTTC.